A single sample is the source of the 19 T cell receptor beta chains below, sequenced in a study of blood T cell repertoires in COVID-19. Assay used: immunoSEQ multiplex PCR; TCRdb lists only in-frame clones, some missing. The profile shows about 160,000 clones, almost 85% of them singletons. Sequenced: peripheral blood. These receptors originate from a woman aged 80 or over with acute or convalescent COVID-19.

The chain couples TRBV7-9 to TRBJ2-5, with a tentative D call TRBD2 (6 bases). CDR3 length: 14 residues. Germline V lookup: CDR1 SEHNR, CDR2 FQNEAQ (reference sequence). The V gene lost 5 bases and the J gene lost 6 bases, with 16 bases spanning the gap. The CDR3 loop is CASSPLSGEQTQYF. The CDR3, as DNA: TGTGCCAGCAGCCCCCTGTCGGGGGAGCAGACCCAGTACTTC.

The chain uses TRBV4-1 and TRBJ1-2; 10 nucleotides line up with TRBD1. Germline lookup yields CDR1 MGHRA and CDR2 YSYEKL. With V trimmed by 5 bases and J by 4 bases, 4 bases remained unmatched. This CDR3 is 14 amino acids long. The CDR3 DNA sequence: TGCGCCAGCAGCTGGGACAGGGGCGGCTATGGCTACACCTTC. Translation: CASSWDRGGYGYTF.

The rearrangement uses TRBV4-1 and TRBJ2-5, with 10 bases lining up with TRBD1. The ends lost 4 bases at V and 4 bases at J; junction bases unmatched: 6. The CDR3 has 15 amino acids. Germline-derived CDR1 and CDR2 are MGHRA and YSYEKL. The CDR3 here is CASSPGQGIGETQYF. CDR3 coding DNA: TGCGCCAGCAGCCCGGGACAGGGGATTGGAGAGACCCAGTACTTC.

The chain couples TRBV18 to TRBJ2-3, with D perhaps TRBD1 (6 bases). Germline lookup yields CDR1 KGHSH and CDR2 LQKENI. With 4 bases removed from V and 0 bases from J, the gap between germline ends came to 11 bases. The CDR3 contains 15 residues. CDR3: CASSLQGPSTDTQYF. CDR3 DNA: TGTGCCAGCTCACTACAGGGACCTAGCACAGATACGCAGTATTTT.

This clone appeared once. This chain links TRBV5-1 with TRBJ2-7, with TRBD2 as a possible D gene (5 bases). From germline, CDR1 is SGHRS and CDR2 YFSETQ. The germline V and J ends were trimmed by 1 base and 5 bases, with 13 bases remaining between them. The CDR3 extends over 14 amino acids. The CDR3 sequence is CASSLLEGEDEQYF. The CDR3 nucleotides are TGCGCCAGCAGCTTGCTCGAGGGAGAGGACGAGCAGTACTTC.

The rearrangement uses TRBV5-8 and TRBJ1-3; possibly TRBD1 for D (6 bases). CDR1 is SGHTS and CDR2 is YDEGEE in the germline V gene. Trimming stripped 4 bases from V and 0 bases from J, with 14 bases between. The CDR3 totals 16 residues. CDR3 DNA: TGTGCCAGCAGCCTCATCGGACAGCTCTCTGGAAACACCATATATTTT. Amino acids: CASSLIGQLSGNTIYF.

The chain couples TRBV6-5 to TRBJ2-1, with 10 bases that match TRBD1. Germline CDR1 reads MNHEY; CDR2 reads SVGAGI. V was pared by 7 bases and J by 8 bases, with 8 bases of the junction left unmatched. The length of the CDR3 is 14 residues. In DNA form, the CDR3 reads TGTGCCAGCACCCGACAGGGGGCTAGGGATGAGCAGTTCTTC. Translation: CASTRQGARDEQFF.

This sequence joins TRBV30 and TRBJ1-4, with TRBD1 matching over 10 bases. CDR1 is GTSNPN, CDR2 SVGIG, per germline (reference sequence). The V gene end was trimmed by 3 bases and the J gene end by 7 bases; junction bases not matched to a gene: 5. The CDR3 spans 14 residues. CDR3 bases: TGTGCCTGGAGCGAGGACAGGGGGTTTGAAAAACTGTTTTTT. Translating it yields CAWSEDRGFEKLFF.

The chain is built from TRBV9 and TRBJ1-1, with 7 bases fitting TRBD1. The CDR3 has 14 residues. CDR1 SGDLS and CDR2 YYNGEE come from the germline V gene. With V trimmed by 0 bases and J by 5 bases, 4 bases remained unmatched. CDR3 sequence: CASSVVGGLTEAFF. The CDR3 DNA reads TGTGCCAGCAGCGTAGTAGGGGGCTTAACTGAAGCTTTCTTT.

The chain links TRBV4-3 to TRBJ1-4; D remains unclear. Germline V CDR1 and CDR2: LGHNA, YSLEER. CDR3 size: 16 residues. Trimming left V 4 bases short and J 5 bases short, with 17 bases between. CDR3 residues: CASSLERHANNEKLFF. The CDR3 region has the DNA TGCGCCAGCAGCCTCGAGAGACATGCAAACAATGAAAAACTGTTTTTT.

The chain carries TRBV11-2 and TRBJ1-1; D unresolved. V was clipped by 0 bases and J by 3 bases, with 11 bases between them. The CDR3 runs to 15 residues. CDR1 SGHAT and CDR2 FQNNGV come from the germline V gene. The CDR3 reads CASSLDGRQDTEAFF. The CDR3 DNA follows: TGTGCCAGCAGCTTAGATGGTCGGCAGGACACTGAAGCTTTCTTT.

The CDR3 here is CASSYGHPDSYEQYF. In DNA form, the CDR3 reads TGTGCCAGCAGTTATGGGCATCCGGACTCCTACGAGCAGTACTTC. The chain links TRBV6-6 to TRBJ2-7, with D unresolved. This CDR3 spans 15 amino acids. V was trimmed by 3 bases and J by 0 bases, leaving 12 bases between them. Germline CDR1 is MNHNY and CDR2 is SVGAGI (reference sequence).

The rearrangement joins TRBV3-1 (or the pseudogene TRBV3-2) to TRBJ2-1, with TRBD2 matching over 8 bases. Germline V CDR1 and CDR2: LGHDT, YNNKEL (reference sequence). The CDR3 length is 15 residues. V trimming: 4 bases; J trimming: 1 base; junction bases outside the gene matches: 3. The CDR3 DNA reads TGTGCCAGCAGCCTAACTAGCGGTTCCTACAATGAGCAGTTCTTC. Encoded protein: CASSLTSGSYNEQFF.

With regard to this clone: The conserved phenylalanine or tryptophan normally closing the CDR3 is absent here, so this likely arose from a read error. It is unclear where the CDR3 begins or ends on the DNA, so no DNA is shown, and the CDR3 is as TCRdb lists it. The CDR3 loop reads CASSQGSRAVL. This chain uses TRBV3-1 (or the pseudogene TRBV3-2) with TRBJ1-1; the table calls TRBD1, which could not be checked here. CDR1 is LGHDT, CDR2 YNNKEL, per germline (reference sequence). The CDR3 is 11 residues long, counting both termini.

The chain uses TRBV7-2 and TRBJ2-5, with a possible D match to TRBD2 (5 bases). Between the trimmed V and J ends, which lost 3 bases and 0 bases, there was a span of 8 bases. Germline values: CDR1 SGHTA, CDR2 FQGNSA. This CDR3 has 14 amino acids. CDR3: CASSLDWNQETQYF. DNA for the CDR3: TGTGCCAGCAGCTTGGACTGGAACCAAGAGACCCAGTACTTC. Using reference TRBV7-2 and TRBJ2-5 for the parts outside the CDR3, the full variable domain is GAGVSQSPSNKVTEKGKDVELRCDPISGHTALYWYRQSLGQGLEFLIYFQGNSAPDKSGLPSDRFSAERTGGSVSTLTIQRTQQEDSAVYLCASSLDWNQETQYFGPGTRLLVL.

The genes are TRBV12-3 or TRBV12-4 and TRBJ1-1; D might be TRBD1 (5 bases). CDR3 length: 12 amino acids. The germline V and J ends were trimmed by 4 bases and 11 bases, with 14 bases remaining between them. This chain's CDR3 is CASSSGFGWAFF. The CDR3 DNA is TGTGCCAGCAGTTCAGGGTTCGGGTGGGCTTTCTTT.

The genes are TRBV5-1 and TRBJ1-2; TRBD1 agrees at 7 bases. CDR3 length: 15 residues. Germline assignment: CDR1 SGHRS and CDR2 YFSETQ. Losses at the gene ends were 3 bases for V and 5 bases for J; bases not matched to a gene: 10. The CDR3 sequence is CASSSTGQSFYGYTF. Here the CDR3 DNA reads TGCGCCAGCAGCTCCACGGGACAGAGTTTTTATGGCTACACCTTC.

V usage is TRBV18 and J usage is TRBJ1-5; tentative D call: TRBD1 (6 bases). There are 13 residues in the CDR3. The germline V gene encodes CDR1 KGHSH and CDR2 LQKENI. Trimming removed 8 bases from V and 4 bases from J, with 12 bases in between. This CDR3 reads CASRGGENQPQHF. The CDR3 DNA is TGTGCCAGCCGGGGGGGCGAAAATCAGCCCCAGCATTTT. Full variable domain (outside the CDR3, taken from reference TRBV18 and TRBJ1-5): NAGVMQNPRHLVRRRGQEARLRCSPMKGHSHVYWYRQLPEEGLKFMVYLQKENIIDESGMPKERFSAEFPKEGPSILRIQQVVRGDSAAYFCASRGGENQPQHFGDGTRLSIL.

V is TRBV6-5 and J is TRBJ1-5; TRBD1 might be the D (5 bases). In germline, CDR1 is MNHEY, CDR2 SVGAGI. The CDR3 totals 14 residues. Trimming shortened V by 0 bases and J by 9 bases, and 12 bases separated the two germline ends. The CDR3 bases are TGTGCCAGCAGTTACTCGGGGGGGGGTGCGCCCCAGCATTTT. Translating gives CASSYSGGGAPQHF.